This T cell receptor (beta chain) was documented in a study of high-grade serous ovarian cancer treatment subgroups. Repertoires were generated with immunoSEQ multiplex PCR, while TCRdb's copy carries only in-frame clones and drops some. Counted here are about 3,000 clones, approximately 70% occurring once; the ten biggest clones make up 10% to 15%. CDR3 length: 15 residues. Germline V lookup: CDR1 MNHNS, CDR2 SASEGT. V lost 3 bases, J lost 2 bases, and 1 base stayed unmatched. Tumor samples were obtained before definitive surgery or chemotherapy. In the case of this clone: What it binds is not known.

Findings and limits, study-wide: Repertoire analysis covered CDR3 alone, not CDR1 or CDR2.

The chain uses TRBV6-1 and TRBJ2-6; 7 positions agree with TRBD1. The TCR sequence derives from a human donor with high-grade serous ovarian cancer. The sample was tumor tissue. CDR3 in amino acids: CASSEGQTGANVLTF. The DNA for the CDR3 is TGTGCCAGCAGTGAGGGACAGACTGGGGCCAACGTCCTGACTTTC.